This T cell receptor beta chain was sequenced during a study of CD8+CD57+ T cells in acquired aplastic anemia. On the study more broadly: Sorted CD4+ plus CD8+ cells gave DNA averaging about 3.2 ug.

Trimming took off 1 base at V and 3 bases at J, with 6 bases between the two ends. This CDR3 contains 14 residues. Germline CDR1 SGHVS, CDR2 FQNEAQ. Patients sequenced had flow cytometry evidence of CD8+CD57+ cell expansion. Regarding the study as a whole: Patients versus controls showed no significant CD8+ Simpson's diversity difference.

Profiling that covered TCR beta VDJ and CDR3 relied on genomic DNA as its template. TCRdb re-called the reads through MiXCR, storing one row per CDR3 protein. The sample comprises around 170,000 distinct CDR3 sequences, 40% to 50% of which are singletons, and over 7.5% rests with the top ten. Comment on this clonotype: The antigen is not known.

The sequencing sample was made of sorted CD4+, CD8+, or CD8+CD57+ T cells (not recorded which) from PBMCs. The TCR sequence derives from a human donor with aplastic anemia. V and J are TRBV7-8 and TRBJ2-2, with D unresolved. CDR3 sequence reads: CASSLVLDTGELFF. As DNA, the CDR3 is TGTGCCAGCAGCTTAGTTCTAGACACCGGGGAGCTGTTTTTT.